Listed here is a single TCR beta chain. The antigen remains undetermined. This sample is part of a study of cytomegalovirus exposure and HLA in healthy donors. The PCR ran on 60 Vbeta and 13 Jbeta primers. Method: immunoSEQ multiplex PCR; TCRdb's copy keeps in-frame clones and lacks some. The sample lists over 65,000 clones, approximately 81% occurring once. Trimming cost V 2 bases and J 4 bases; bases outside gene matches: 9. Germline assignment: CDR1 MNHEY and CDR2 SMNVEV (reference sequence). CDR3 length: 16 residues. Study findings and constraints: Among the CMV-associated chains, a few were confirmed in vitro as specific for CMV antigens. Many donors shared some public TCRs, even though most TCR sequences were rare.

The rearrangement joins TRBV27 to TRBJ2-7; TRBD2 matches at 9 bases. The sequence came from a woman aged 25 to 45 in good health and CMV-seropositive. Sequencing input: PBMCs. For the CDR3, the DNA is TGTGCCAGCAGTTTACAGGGGACTAGCAGCCAATACGAGCAGTACTTC. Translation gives CASSLQGTSSQYEQYF.